This paragraph covers one TCR beta chain sequence. No antigen is known for it. Base qualities are missing; no much larger clone stands one base away. The entry originates in a study of T cell changes during pregnancy in multiple sclerosis (dated 2019 in TCRdb). About the investigation overall: The study looked at changes in the T cell repertoire across pregnancy in women with multiple sclerosis.

Libraries were made using the immunoSEQ multiplex PCR assay. TCRdb provides this immuneACCESS table in a form limited to in-frame rearrangements. Some clones are lacking; in checked studies, under half of them reflect an unresolved V gene, and why the rest are absent is not known. For this sample there are about 57,000 clones; under 95% appear just once. The ten top clones hold 3.6% of the sample. Including cysteine and phenylalanine, the CDR3 has 18 amino acids. The read is trimmed to its CDR3 DNA, 54 bases read in frame from base 1. CDR1 is given as SEHNR and CDR2 as FQNEAQ, both from the germline V gene (reference sequence). After removal of 1 base from V and 4 bases from J, the junction retains 15 bases not matched to a gene.

The chain links TRBV7-9 with TRBJ2-7; 8 central nucleotides agree with TRBD2. The clonotype comes from a female donor in good health, enrolled as a control in a pregnancy study. Material: peripheral blood, obtained after pregnancy. The sequence in DNA is TGTGCCAGCAGCTTAGGGTCCCTTCCGGGACTAGTCATGTACGAGCAGTACTTC. The translation is CASSLGSLPGLVMYEQYF.